In its sample, the clone carrying this T cell receptor beta chain was seen a few times. Its target is unknown. The data were taken from a study of T cells in Graves' hyperthyroidism and ophthalmopathy. Broader study findings: The model's output predicted ophthalmopathy at a median of around 7 months prior to onset. Patients with ophthalmopathy were separated from those with stable hyperthyroidism by a 13 V-J model.

Germline CDR1 is MNHEY and CDR2 is SVGEGT. The V gene lost 2 bases and the J gene lost 10 bases, with 14 bases spanning the gap. The CDR3 runs 14 residues. RNA transcripts gave rise to amplified TCR beta CDR3 regions. The TCR CDR3 first-round RT-PCR relied on the HTBI primer set. TCRdb independently ran MiXCR on the multiplex PCR reads; one entry per CDR3 protein. The sample lists some 620,000 distinct CDR3 sequences, 15% to 20% occurring once. Graves' hyperthyroidism was deemed stable given no ophthalmopathy progression within 18 months. The gene calls are TRBV6-2 or TRBV6-3 and TRBJ1-4, with D possibly matching TRBD1 (5 bases). Sequencing was carried out using blood. This receptor was taken from a woman aged 30 to 39 with Graves' hyperthyroidism. The CDR3 protein is CASSYPGGTGKLFF. The DNA of the CDR3 is TGTGCCAGCAGTTACCCAGGCGGGACTGGAAAACTGTTTTTT.